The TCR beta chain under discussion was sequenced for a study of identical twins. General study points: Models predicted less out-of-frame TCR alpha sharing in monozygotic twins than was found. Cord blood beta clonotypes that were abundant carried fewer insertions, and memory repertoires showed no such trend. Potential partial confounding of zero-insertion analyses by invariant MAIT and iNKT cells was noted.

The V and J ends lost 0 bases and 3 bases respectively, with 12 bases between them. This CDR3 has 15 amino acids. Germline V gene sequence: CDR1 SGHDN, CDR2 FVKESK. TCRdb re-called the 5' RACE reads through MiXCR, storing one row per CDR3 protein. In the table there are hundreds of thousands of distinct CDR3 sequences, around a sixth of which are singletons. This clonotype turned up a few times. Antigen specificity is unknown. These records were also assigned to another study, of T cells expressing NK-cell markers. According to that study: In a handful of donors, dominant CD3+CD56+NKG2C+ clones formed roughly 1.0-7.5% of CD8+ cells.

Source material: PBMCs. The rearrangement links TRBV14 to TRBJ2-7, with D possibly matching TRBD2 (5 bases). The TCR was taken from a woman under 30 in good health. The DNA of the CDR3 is TGTGCCAGCAGCCAAGATCTCGGGGAGTTCTACGAGCAGTACTTC. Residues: CASSQDLGEFYEQYF.